This T cell receptor (beta chain) stems from a study of T cell responses to AZD1222 COVID-19 vaccine. Study-wide findings and caveats: Nearly half of spike-specific TCRs reportedly target unmutated variant regions.

On this clone: Its specificity is not known.

Produced via immunoSEQ multiplex PCR; TCRdb's table is partial and in-frame only. Counted here are 150,000 to 200,000 clones, approximately 94% occurring once; the ten biggest clones make up roughly 4.6%. Combined were second doses at about 4 or about 12 weeks. The sample consisted of peripheral blood, taken 28 days after the second AZD1222 dose. The receptor was isolated from an adult who received the AZD1222 COVID-19 vaccine.

The CDR3: CASSIPGQAYGYTF. The CDR3 nucleotides are TGTGCCAGTAGTATACCGGGACAGGCATATGGCTACACCTTC. The J gene is TRBJ1-2, the V gene TRBV19, with TRBD1 matching 8 bases. Germline CDR1 LNHDA, CDR2 SQIVND (reference sequence). V shed 2 bases, J shed 5 bases, and the junction held 4 bases outside the gene matches. CDR3 length: 14 residues.